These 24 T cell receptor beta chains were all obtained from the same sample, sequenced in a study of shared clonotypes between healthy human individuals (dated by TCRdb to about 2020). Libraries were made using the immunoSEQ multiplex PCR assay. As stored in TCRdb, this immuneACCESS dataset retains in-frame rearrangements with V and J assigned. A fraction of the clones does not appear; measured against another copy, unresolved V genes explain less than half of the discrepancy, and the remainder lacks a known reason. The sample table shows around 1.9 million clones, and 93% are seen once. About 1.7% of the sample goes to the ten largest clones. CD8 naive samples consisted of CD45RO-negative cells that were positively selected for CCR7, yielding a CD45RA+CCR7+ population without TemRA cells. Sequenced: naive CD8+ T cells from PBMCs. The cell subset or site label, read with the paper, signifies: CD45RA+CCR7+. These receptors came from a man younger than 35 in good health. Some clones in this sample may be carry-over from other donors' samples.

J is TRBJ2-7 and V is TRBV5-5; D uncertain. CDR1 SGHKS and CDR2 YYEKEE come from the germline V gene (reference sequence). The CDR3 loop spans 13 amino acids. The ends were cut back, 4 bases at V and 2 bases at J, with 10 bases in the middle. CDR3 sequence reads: CASSGPLAYEQYF. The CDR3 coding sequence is TGTGCCAGCAGCGGCCCGCTCGCCTACGAGCAGTACTTC.

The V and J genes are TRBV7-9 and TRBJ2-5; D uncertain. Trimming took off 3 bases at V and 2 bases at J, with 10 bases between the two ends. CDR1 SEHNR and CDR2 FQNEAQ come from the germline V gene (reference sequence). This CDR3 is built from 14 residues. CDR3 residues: CASSFAESQETQYF. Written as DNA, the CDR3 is TGTGCCAGCAGCTTCGCAGAATCGCAAGAGACCCAGTACTTC. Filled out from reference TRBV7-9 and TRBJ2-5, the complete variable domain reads DTGVSQNPRHKITKRGQNVTFRCDPISEHNRLYWYRQTLGQGPEFLTYFQNEAQLEKSRLLSDRFSAERPKGSFSTLEIQRTEQGDSAMYLCASSFAESQETQYFGPGTRLLVL.

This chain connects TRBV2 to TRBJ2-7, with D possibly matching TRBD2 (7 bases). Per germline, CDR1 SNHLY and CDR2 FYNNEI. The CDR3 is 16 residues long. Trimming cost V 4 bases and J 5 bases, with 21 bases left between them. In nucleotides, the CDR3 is TGTGCCAGCAGTGTTTTAGGGGAGGGGGTAAGCAACGAGCAGTACTTC. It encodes CASSVLGEGVSNEQYF. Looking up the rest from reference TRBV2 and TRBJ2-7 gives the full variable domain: EPEVTQTPSHQVTQMGQEVILRCVPISNHLYFYWYRQILGQKVEFLVSFYNNEISEKSEIFDDQFSVERPDGSNFTLKIRSTKLEDSAMYFCASSVLGEGVSNEQYFGPGTRLTVT.

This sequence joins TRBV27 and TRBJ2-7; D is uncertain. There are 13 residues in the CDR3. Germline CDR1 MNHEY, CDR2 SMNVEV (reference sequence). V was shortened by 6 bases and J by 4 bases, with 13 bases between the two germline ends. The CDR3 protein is CASSLKAIYEQYF. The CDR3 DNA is TGTGCCAGCAGCCTTAAGGCCATTTACGAGCAGTACTTC.

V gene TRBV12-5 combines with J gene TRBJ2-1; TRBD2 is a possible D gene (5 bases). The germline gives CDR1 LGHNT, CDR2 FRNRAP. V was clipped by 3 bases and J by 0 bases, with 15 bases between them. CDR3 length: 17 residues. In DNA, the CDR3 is TGTGCTAGTGGTTTAGGGTGGACCACTAGCTCCTACAATGAGCAGTTCTTC. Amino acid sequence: CASGLGWTTSSYNEQFF.

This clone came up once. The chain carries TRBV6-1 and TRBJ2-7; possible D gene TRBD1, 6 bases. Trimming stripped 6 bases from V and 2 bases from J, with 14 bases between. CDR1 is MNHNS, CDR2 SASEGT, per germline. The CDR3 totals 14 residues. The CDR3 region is CASSRTEATYEQYF. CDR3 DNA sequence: TGTGCCAGCAGCAGGACAGAGGCCACCTACGAGCAGTACTTC.

The CDR3 protein is CASGKTSYEQYF. CDR3 bases: TGTGCCAGCGGCAAAACCTCCTACGAGCAGTACTTC. The chain recombines TRBV27 with TRBJ2-7; D gene ambiguous. With 8 bases removed from V and 0 bases from J, the gap between germline ends came to 8 bases. The germline gives CDR1 MNHEY, CDR2 SMNVEV (reference sequence). The CDR3 extends over 12 amino acids.

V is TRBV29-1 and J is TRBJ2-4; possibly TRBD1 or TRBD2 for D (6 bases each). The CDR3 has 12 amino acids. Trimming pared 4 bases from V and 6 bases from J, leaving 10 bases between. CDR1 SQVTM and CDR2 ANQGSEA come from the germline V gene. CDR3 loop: CSVVGGLNIQYF. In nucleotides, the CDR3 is TGCAGCGTTGTAGGGGGGTTAAACATTCAGTACTTC.

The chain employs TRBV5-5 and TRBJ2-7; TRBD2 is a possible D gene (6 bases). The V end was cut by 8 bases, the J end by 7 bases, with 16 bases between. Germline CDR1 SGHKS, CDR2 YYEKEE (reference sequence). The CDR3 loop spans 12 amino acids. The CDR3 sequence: CASHGGFREQYF. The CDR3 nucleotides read TGTGCCAGTCACGGAGGGTTCCGGGAGCAGTACTTC.

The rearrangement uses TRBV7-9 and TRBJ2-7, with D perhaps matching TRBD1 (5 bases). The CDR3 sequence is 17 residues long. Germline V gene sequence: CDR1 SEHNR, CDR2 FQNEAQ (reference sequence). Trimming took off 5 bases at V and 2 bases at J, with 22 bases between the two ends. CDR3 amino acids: CASSHPVPQGNTYEQYF. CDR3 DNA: TGTGCCAGCAGCCATCCCGTACCTCAGGGAAATACCTACGAGCAGTACTTC. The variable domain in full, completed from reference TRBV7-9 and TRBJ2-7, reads DTGVSQNPRHKITKRGQNVTFRCDPISEHNRLYWYRQTLGQGPEFLTYFQNEAQLEKSRLLSDRFSAERPKGSFSTLEIQRTEQGDSAMYLCASSHPVPQGNTYEQYFGPGTRLTVT.

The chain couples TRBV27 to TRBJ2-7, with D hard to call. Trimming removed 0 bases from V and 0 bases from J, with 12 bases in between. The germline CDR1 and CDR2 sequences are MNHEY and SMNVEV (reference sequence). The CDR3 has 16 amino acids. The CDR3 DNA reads TGTGCCAGCAGTTTATCGTCTTCGACATTCTCCTACGAGCAGTACTTC. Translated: CASSLSSSTFSYEQYF.

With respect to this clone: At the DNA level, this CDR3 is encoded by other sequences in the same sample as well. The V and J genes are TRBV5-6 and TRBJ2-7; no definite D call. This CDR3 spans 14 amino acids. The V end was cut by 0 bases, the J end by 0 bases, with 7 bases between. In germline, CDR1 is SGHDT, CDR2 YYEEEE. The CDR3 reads CASSLGVSSYEQYF. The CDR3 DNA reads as TGTGCCAGCAGCTTGGGGGTCAGCTCCTACGAGCAGTACTTC. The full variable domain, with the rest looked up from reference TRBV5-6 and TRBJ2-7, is DAGVTQSPTHLIKTRGQQVTLRCSPKSGHDTVSWYQQALGQGPQFIFQYYEEEERQRGNFPDRFSGHQFPNYSSELNVNALLLGDSALYLCASSLGVSSYEQYFGPGTRLTVT.

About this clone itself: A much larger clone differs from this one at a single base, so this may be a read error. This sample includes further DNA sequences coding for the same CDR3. CDR3 residues: CASSFGTGGYEQYF. CDR3 coding DNA: TGTGCCAGCAGTTTTGGGACAGGGGGCTACGAGCAGTACTTC. The gene calls are TRBV27 and TRBJ2-7; 11 positions agree with TRBD1. Trimming took 3 bases from V and 3 from J; bases not matched to a gene: 1. Germline CDR1 is MNHEY and CDR2 is SMNVEV (reference sequence). This CDR3 has 14 residues.

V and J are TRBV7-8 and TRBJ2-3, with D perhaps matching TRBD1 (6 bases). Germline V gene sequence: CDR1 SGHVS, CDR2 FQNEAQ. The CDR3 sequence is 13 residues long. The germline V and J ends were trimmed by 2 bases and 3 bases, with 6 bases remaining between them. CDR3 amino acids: CASSLQGTDTQYF. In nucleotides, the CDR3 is TGTGCCAGCAGCTTACAGGGGACAGATACGCAGTATTTT.

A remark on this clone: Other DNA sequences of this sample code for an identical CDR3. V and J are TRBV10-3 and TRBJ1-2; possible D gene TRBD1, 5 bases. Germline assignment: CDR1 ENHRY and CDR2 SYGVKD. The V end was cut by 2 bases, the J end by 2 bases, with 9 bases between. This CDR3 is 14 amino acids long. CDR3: CAISEDRGNYGYTF. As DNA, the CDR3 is TGTGCCATCAGTGAGGACAGAGGAAACTATGGCTACACCTTC.

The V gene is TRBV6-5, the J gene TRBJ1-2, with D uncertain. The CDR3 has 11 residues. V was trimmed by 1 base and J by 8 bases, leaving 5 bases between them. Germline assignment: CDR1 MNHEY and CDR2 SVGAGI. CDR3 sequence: CASSYYEGYTF. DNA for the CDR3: TGTGCCAGCAGTTACTACGAAGGCTACACCTTC.

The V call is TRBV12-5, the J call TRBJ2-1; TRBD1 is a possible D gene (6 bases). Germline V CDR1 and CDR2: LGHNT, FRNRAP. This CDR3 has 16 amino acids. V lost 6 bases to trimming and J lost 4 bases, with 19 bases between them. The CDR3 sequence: CASGHFPGTQYNEQFF. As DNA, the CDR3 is TGTGCTAGTGGCCATTTCCCGGGGACACAATACAATGAGCAGTTCTTC.

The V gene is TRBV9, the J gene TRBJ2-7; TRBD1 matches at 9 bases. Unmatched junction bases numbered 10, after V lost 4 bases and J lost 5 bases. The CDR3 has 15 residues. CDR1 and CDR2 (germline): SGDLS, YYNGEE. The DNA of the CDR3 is TGTGCCAGCAGCCTTTCCGGGACAGGGAGCCACGAGCAGTACTTC. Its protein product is CASSLSGTGSHEQYF.

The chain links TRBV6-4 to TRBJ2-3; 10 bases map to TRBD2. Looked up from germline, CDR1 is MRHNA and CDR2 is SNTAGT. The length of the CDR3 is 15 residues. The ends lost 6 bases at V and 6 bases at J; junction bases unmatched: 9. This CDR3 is CASSESSGSMDTQYF. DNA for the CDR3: TGTGCCAGCAGCGAGTCTAGCGGGAGTATGGATACGCAGTATTTT.

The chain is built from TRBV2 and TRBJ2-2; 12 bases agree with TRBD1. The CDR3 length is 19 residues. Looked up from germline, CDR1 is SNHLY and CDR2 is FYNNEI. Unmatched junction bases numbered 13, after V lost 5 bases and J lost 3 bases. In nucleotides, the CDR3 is TGTGCCAGCAGTTACCCCGGGACAGGGGGCTTTCAGTACACCGGGGAGCTGTTTTTT. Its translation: CASSYPGTGGFQYTGELFF. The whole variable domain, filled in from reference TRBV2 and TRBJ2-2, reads EPEVTQTPSHQVTQMGQEVILRCVPISNHLYFYWYRQILGQKVEFLVSFYNNEISEKSEIFDDQFSVERPDGSNFTLKIRSTKLEDSAMYFCASSYPGTGGFQYTGELFFGEGSRLTVL.

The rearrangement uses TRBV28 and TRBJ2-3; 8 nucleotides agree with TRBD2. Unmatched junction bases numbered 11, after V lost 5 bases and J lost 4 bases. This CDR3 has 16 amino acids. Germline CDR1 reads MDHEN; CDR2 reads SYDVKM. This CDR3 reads CASSLQGLVAADTQYF. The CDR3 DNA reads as TGTGCCAGCAGTCTCCAGGGACTAGTGGCGGCAGATACGCAGTATTTT.

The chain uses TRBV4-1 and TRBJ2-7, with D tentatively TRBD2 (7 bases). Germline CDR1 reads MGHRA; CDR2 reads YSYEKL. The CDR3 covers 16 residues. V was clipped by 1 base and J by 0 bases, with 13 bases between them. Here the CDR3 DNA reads TGCGCCAGCAGCCAAGTGGGGGGGCCTAGCTCCTACGAGCAGTACTTC. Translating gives CASSQVGGPSSYEQYF.

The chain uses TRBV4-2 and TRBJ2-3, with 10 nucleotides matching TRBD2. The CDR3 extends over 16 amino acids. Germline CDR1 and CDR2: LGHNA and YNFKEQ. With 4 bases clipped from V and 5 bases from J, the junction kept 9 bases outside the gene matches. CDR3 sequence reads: CASSLRLAGAGDTQYF. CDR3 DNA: TGTGCCAGCAGCCTAAGGCTAGCGGGAGCCGGAGATACGCAGTATTTT.

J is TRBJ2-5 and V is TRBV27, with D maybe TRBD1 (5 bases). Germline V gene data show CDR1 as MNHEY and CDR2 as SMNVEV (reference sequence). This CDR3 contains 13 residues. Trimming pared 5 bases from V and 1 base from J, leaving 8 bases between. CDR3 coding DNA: TGTGCCAGCAGTATCAGGGTCCAAGAGACCCAGTACTTC. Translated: CASSIRVQETQYF.